These 9 T cell receptor beta chains came from one sample sequenced in a study of tumor-infiltrating lymphocytes in primary liver carcinoma. Reverse transcription of approximately 0.55 ug total RNA with a constant-region primer produced TCR beta cDNA. Three nested multiplex PCR rounds, a slightly modified ARM-PCR, produced the libraries for TCR beta. Investigators reported that the first two PCR rounds, at about 11 cycles each, used TRBV1-TRBV30 forward primers with a C-beta reverse primer. One entry per CDR3 protein results from TCRdb running MiXCR on the multiplex PCR reads. The sample holds around 100,000 distinct CDR3 sequences, 55% to 80% seen once. Unsorted bulk tissue (roughly 17-34 mg) underwent RNA and DNA co-extraction. The sample was liver tumor tissue from sampling region 2. Noted subset: tumor region T2, inferior pole. These receptors were collected from a woman aged 55-75 years with primary liver carcinoma and hepatitis B virus infection.

A word on this clonotype: An end of the junction does not agree with germline; a read error may underlie this. The chain is built from TRBV6-5 and TRBJ1-1, with D maybe TRBD1 (5 bases). Germline CDR1 MNHEY, CDR2 SVGAGI. CDR3 length: 14 residues. The CDR3 is CVSSYRRLGTGALF. The CDR3 nucleotides are TGTGTCAGCAGTTACCGAAGGTTGGGGACTGGAGCTCTCTTT.

A remark on this clonotype: One end of the junction is discordant with germline, which a read error may explain. The V gene is TRBV11-2, the J gene TRBJ1-2; D unresolved. Germline V CDR1 and CDR2: SGHAT, FQNNGV. CDR3 length equals 15 residues. The CDR3 loop is CASNSLATDNYGYTF. In DNA form, the CDR3 reads TGTGCTAGCAACTCACTCGCGACTGACAACTATGGCTACACCTTC.

This rearrangement joins TRBV11-2 to TRBJ1-2; maybe TRBD1 (5 bases). Trimming removed 0 bases from V and 7 bases from J, with 15 bases in between. The CDR3 spans 15 residues. Germline CDR1 reads SGHAT; CDR2 reads FQNNGV. CDR3 amino acids: CASSLEGASGRGYTF. In nucleotides, the CDR3 is TGTGCCAGCAGCTTAGAAGGGGCCAGTGGCCGTGGCTACACCTTC.

For this clonotype: This likely comes from a read error, as the CDR3 has no conserved phenylalanine or tryptophan at its end. It is unclear where the CDR3 begins or ends on the DNA, so no DNA is shown, and the CDR3 is as TCRdb lists it. This chain uses TRBV28 with TRBJ2-1; the DNA was not compared with TRBD2, the D call given in the table. CDR1 and CDR2 (germline): MDHEN, SYDVKM. Ends included, the CDR3 has 13 residues. The CDR3: CASSRTGLAGPKI.

The J gene is TRBJ1-5, the V gene TRBV6-5, with D perhaps matching TRBD1 (5 bases). Trimming took off 2 bases at V and 7 bases at J, with 12 bases between the two ends. Germline V lookup: CDR1 MNHEY, CDR2 SVGAGI. The CDR3 has 14 residues. The CDR3 DNA follows: TGTGCCAGCAGTTACGCGGGGCTGGACCAGCCCCAGCATTTT. Protein product: CASSYAGLDQPQHF.

With regard to this clonotype: One junction end disagrees with the germline gene, perhaps due to a read error. As DNA, the CDR3 is TGTGCCAGCAGCCCGCGGGACAGGGAAGAAGATACCCAGTACTTC. Translated, it gives CASSPRDREEDTQYF. V and J are TRBV7-9 and TRBJ2-5; 9 bases are shared with TRBD1. Germline lookup yields CDR1 SEHNR and CDR2 FQNEAQ (reference sequence). The CDR3 runs to 15 residues.

This clonotype was seen at least ten times. The gene calls are TRBV6-6 and TRBJ1-1, with unresolved D. The CDR3 is 13 amino acids. With 7 bases removed from V and 0 bases from J, the gap between germline ends came to 9 bases. Germline values: CDR1 MNHNY, CDR2 SVGAGI (reference sequence). The CDR3 loop is CASTPALNTEAFF. Here the CDR3 DNA reads TGTGCCAGCACCCCCGCCCTGAACACTGAAGCTTTCTTT.

Note on this clonotype: A single base separates this from a much larger clone, so it may be a read error. V is TRBV28 and J is TRBJ1-1; a possible D gene is TRBD1 (6 bases). Germline lookup yields CDR1 MDHEN and CDR2 SYDVKM. The CDR3 extends over 13 amino acids. The CDR3 here is CTSKDRTVTEAFF. The CDR3 region has the DNA TGTACCAGCAAAGACAGGACTGTCACTGAAGCTTTCTTT.

This clonotype appeared once. The junction shows a germline mismatch at one end, possibly a read error. V is TRBV2 and J is TRBJ2-1, with 9 bases fitting TRBD2. The CDR3 consists of 16 residues. Per germline, CDR1 SNHLY and CDR2 FYNNEI. The CDR3 region is CASIAGGLSSYIEQFF. In DNA, the CDR3 is TGTGCCAGCATTGCGGGAGGGCTGAGCTCCTACATTGAGCAGTTCTTC.